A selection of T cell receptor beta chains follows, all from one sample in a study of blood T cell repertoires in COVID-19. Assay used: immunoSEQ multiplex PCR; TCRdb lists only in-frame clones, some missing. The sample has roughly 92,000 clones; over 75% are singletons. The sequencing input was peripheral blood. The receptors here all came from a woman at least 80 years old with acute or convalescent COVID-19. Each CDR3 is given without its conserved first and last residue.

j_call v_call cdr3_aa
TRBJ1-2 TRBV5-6 ASSLADRVPYGYT
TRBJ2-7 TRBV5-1 ASSRTGGGYEQY
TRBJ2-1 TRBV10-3 AIGDRAYNEQF
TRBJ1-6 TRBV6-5 ASCGWDNSPLH
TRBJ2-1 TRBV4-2 ASSQGDTALADEQF
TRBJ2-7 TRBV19 ASSTMGTGGTYEQY
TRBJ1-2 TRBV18 ASSPFRTASPEGYT
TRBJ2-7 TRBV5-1 ASSSAHGRGIYEQY
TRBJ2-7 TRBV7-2 ASSLVAGTSGNYEQY
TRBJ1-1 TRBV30 AWRGDSTEAF
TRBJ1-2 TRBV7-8 ASSLEEGSYGYT
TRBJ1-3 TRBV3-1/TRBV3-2 ASSQFRTGKAGNTIY
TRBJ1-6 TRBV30 AWSTRLGIPDSPLH
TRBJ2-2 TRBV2 ASSESGTGRTGELF
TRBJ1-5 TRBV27 ASRRSGGNQPQH
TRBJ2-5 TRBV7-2 ASSLALGPGETQY
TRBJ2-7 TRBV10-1 ASSPGGSATHEQY
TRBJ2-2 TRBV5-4 ASSLPDRGRPPRAGELF
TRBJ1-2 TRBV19 ASSGTGQGYYGYT
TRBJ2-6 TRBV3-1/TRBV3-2 ASTYSGVSGANVLT
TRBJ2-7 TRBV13 ASSLGPGSFSYEQY
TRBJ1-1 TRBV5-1 ASSLGGGNTEAF
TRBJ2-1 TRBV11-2 ASSSGLPNEQF
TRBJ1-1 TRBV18 ASSSNGGGPNFEAF
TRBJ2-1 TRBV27 ASSRGQGRNEQF
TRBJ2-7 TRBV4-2 ASSPPDRGYEQY
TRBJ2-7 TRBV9 ASSPFGDSSYEQY
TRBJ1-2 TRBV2 ASSERPWTGTGYT
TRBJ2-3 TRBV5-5 ASSSASGTSTDTQY
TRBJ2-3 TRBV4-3 ASSQDRLAGDTQY
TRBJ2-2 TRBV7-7 ASSLAQGGLNTGELF
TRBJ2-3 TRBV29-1 SVIPGLAPDTQY
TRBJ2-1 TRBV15 ATSRDKASGSAWNEQF
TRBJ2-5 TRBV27 ASGGLAGRETQY
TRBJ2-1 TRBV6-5 ASSYSLAGIDEQF
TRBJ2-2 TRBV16 ASSPRGGPELF
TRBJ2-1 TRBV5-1 ASSLARTSYNEQF
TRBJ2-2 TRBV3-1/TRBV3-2 ASSPRMTGAGELF
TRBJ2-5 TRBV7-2 ASSSDRGRLQTQY
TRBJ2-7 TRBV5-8 ASSPRTGSNEQY
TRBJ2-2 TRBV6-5 ASSSIQGIKTGELF
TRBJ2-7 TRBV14 ASSPSTSYEQY
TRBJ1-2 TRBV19 ASTRWNRGPPSANYGYT
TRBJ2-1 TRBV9 ASSVPSGSISYNEQF
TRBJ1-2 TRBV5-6 ASSSDRGIDGYT
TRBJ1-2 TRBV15 ATSSNRATFYGYT
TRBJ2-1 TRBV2 ASSKSGTSGRGEQF
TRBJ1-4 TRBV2 ASRGLRRGNEKLF
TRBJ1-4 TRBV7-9 ASSPDRWNEKLF
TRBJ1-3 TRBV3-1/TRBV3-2 ASSQNRVSGNTIY
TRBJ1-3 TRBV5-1 ASSVSGETGNTIY
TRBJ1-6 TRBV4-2 ASSPAGRVDSPLH
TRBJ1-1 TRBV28 ASSLRQGLEAF
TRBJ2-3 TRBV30 AWSPNRGGTQY